This TCR beta chain emerged from a study of blood T cell repertoires in COVID-19. The CDR3 totals 16 residues. Losses at the gene ends were 4 bases for V and 8 bases for J; bases not matched to a gene: 15. CDR1 is SGHNT and CDR2 is YYREEE in the germline V gene (reference sequence). Methods used by the authors: Using reference gene primer amplification, nucleated cell counts were estimated. Repertoires were generated with immunoSEQ multiplex PCR, while TCRdb's copy carries only in-frame clones and drops some. Clonal size and the V and J genes are those of that table, whereas D and trimming came from the DNA. Found here are 120,000 to 150,000 clones, 79% of them singletons; the top ten hold approximately 3.5%.

The specimen sequenced was peripheral blood. The receptor's source is a man aged 55 to 70 with acute or convalescent COVID-19. The chain combines TRBV5-4 with TRBJ2-3, with 8 bases that match TRBD2. As DNA, the CDR3 is TGTGCCAGCAGCGGGCAGCGGGAGAGTCCCTCGGGTACGCAGTATTTT. Residues: CASSGQRESPSGTQYF. Based on the CDR3 plus reference TRBV5-4 and TRBJ2-3, the full variable domain is ETGVTQSPTHLIKTRGQQVTLRCSSQSGHNTVSWYQQALGQGPQFIFQYYREEENGRGNFPPRFSGLQFPNYSSELNVNALELDDSALYLCASSGQRESPSGTQYFGPGTRLTVL.